This T cell receptor (beta chain) was identified in a study of blood T cell repertoires in COVID-19. The assay was immunoSEQ multiplex PCR, and TCRdb's table has in-frame clones only and misses some. The profile shows about 470,000 clones, about nine tenths of them singletons. Recovery meant two consecutive negative NP/OP PCR tests, professional clearance, or resolved symptoms. From germline, CDR1 is MNHEY and CDR2 SMNVEV (reference sequence). Deletions cut 3 bases from V and 6 bases from J, with 8 bases between. The CDR3 covers 12 residues. This TCR derives from a woman under 30 who had recovered from COVID-19. Source material: PBMCs or T cells enriched from blood (not recorded which). The rearrangement uses TRBV27 and TRBJ1-1, with a weak D call TRBD1 (5 bases). The CDR3 DNA reads TGTGCCAGCAGTTTGGGGGGATCTGAAGCTTTCTTT. Amino acids: CASSLGGSEAFF.